This T cell receptor (beta chain) was obtained from a study of shared clonotypes between healthy human individuals. In replicate PCRs of sorted subsets, about 200 ng DNA, approximately 30,000 T cell genomes, was used. Some clones are missing from TCRdb's copy, which holds only in-frame ones; the method was immunoSEQ multiplex PCR. The sample lists around 1.9 million clones; 85% to 95% were seen once. Regarding the study as a whole: Donor clonotype sharing was expected to depend on sequencing depth. Relative to clonotypes present in all four donors, those not shared had lower generation probabilities.

With regard to this clone: Antigen unknown.

Naive CD8 isolation took CD45RO-negative cells positively selected for CCR7 and excluded terminally differentiated effector memory CD45RA+ cells. Per the germline V gene, CDR1 is SGHRS and CDR2 is YFSETQ. The CDR3 has 15 amino acids. V lost 4 bases to trimming and J lost 4 bases, with 14 bases between them. This sequence originates from a man younger than 35 in good health. Some clones in this sample may be carry-over from other donors' samples. The sequencing input was naive CD8+ T cells from PBMCs. This chain joins TRBV5-1 and TRBJ2-2; no clear D gene. The CDR3 region is CASSIPKPVTGELFF. CDR3 DNA: TGCGCCAGCAGCATACCTAAACCCGTCACCGGGGAGCTGTTTTTT.